This T cell receptor (beta chain) was observed in a study of shared clonotypes between healthy human individuals. Sequenced by immunoSEQ multiplex PCR; TCRdb stores in-frame clones only, minus some. The data hold under 2,500,000 clones, with 95% observed a single time. The CDR3 covers 13 residues. Germline V gene lookup returns CDR1 SNHLY and CDR2 FYNNEI. Trimming cost V 7 bases and J 4 bases; bases outside gene matches: 3. This sequence joins TRBV2 and TRBJ2-7; 11 nucleotides align to TRBD1. The origin of this receptor is a man aged 18-30 years in good health. Sequenced input: naive CD4+ T cells sorted from blood. Noted subset: CD45RA+ positively selected. The DNA for the CDR3 is TGTGCCAGCAAGCGGGACAGGGGGTACGAGCAGTACTTC. Translated, it gives CASKRDRGYEQYF.